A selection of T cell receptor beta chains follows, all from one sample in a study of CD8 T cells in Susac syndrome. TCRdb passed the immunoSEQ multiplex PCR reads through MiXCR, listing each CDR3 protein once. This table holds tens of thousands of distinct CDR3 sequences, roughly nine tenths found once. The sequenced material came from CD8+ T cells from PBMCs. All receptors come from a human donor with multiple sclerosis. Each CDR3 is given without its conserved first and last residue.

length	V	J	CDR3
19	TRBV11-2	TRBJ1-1	ASSLQPIDSLKYIDNTEAF
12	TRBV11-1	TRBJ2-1	ASSFREGYNEQF
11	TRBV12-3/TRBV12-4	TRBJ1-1	ASSLGSNTEAF
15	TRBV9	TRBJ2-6	ASSVGGSHSGANVLT
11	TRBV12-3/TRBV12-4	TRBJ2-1	ASSFTSGGEQF
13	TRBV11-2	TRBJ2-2	ASSLGTVLPGELF
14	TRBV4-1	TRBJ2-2	ASSHPAGGQTGELF
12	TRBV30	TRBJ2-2	AWSVGFAPGELF
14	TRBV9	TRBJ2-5	ASSVEGTSGQETQY
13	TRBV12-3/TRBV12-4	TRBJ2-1	ASSSRDGRADEQF
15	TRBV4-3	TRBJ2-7	ASSQDPPGTGGHEQY
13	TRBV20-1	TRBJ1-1	SALTGTVMNTEAF
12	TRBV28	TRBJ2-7	ASGTVTLSYEQY
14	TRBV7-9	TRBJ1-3	ASSPRDSYSGNTIY
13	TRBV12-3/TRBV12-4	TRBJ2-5	ASRRLAWRLETQY
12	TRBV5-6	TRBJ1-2	ASSLTGFRYGYT
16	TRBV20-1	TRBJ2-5	SAAGLAGSRYGGETQY
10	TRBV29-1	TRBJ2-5	SVLGVLETQY
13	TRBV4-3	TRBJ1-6	ASSQDLEINSPLH
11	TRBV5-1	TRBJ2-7	ASSLAQGYEQY
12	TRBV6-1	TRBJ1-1	ASSEGPERTEAF
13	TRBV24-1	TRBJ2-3	ATSNARYLGDTQY
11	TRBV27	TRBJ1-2	ASSLERGGGYT
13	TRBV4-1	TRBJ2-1	ASSQGWGSYNEQF
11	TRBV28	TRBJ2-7	ASSLVRQYEQY
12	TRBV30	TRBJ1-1	AWSVTGWNTEAF
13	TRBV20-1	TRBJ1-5	SARDPGDINQPQH
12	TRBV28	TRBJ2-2	ASSLRGETGELF
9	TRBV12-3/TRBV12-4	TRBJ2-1	ASTNYNEQF
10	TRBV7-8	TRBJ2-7	ASSLTSFEQY
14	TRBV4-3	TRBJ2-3	ASSQGSTRSPDTQY
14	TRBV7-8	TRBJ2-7	ASSLELAGGPNEQY
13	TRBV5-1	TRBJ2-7	ASTENGGTIYEQY
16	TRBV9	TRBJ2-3	ASSPGTSGITSTDTQY
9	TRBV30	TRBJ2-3	AWSHSDTQY
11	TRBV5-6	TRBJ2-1	ASSLGEGNEQF
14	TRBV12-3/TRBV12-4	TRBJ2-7	ASSFRRGEASYEQY
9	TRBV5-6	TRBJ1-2	ASSLPWGYT
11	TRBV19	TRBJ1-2	ASSNQGQDGYT
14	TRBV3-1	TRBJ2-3	ASSYRLVPYTDTQY
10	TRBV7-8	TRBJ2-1	ASSFLENEQF
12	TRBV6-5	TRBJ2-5	ASSPQPVGKTQY
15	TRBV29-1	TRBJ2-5	SVAVLSGLVNQETQY
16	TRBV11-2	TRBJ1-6	ASSKTAQGNDYNSPLH
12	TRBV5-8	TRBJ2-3	ASPEMGTTDTQY
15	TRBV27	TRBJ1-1	ASTSKRSFVLGDEAF
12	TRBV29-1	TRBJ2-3	SVLPDSNTDTQY
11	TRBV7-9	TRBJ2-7	ASSRGEVYEQY
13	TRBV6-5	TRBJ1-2	ASSYGPPEDYGYT
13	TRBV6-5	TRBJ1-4	ASSFRTARPEKLF
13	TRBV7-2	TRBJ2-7	ASSLLHLSTYEQY
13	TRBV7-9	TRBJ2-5	ASSLARSQGETQY
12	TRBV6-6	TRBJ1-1	ASNFGGVGTEAF
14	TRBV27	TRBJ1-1	ASSTGTGFVNTEAF
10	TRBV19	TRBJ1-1	ARSTRNTEAF
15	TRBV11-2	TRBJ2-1	ASSPLWGREGYNEQF
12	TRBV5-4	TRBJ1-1	ASSSGTGNTEAF
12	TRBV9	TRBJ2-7	ASSSRDRYYEQY
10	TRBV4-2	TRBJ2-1	ASSRSADEQF
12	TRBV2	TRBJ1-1	ASSAGQGMAEAF